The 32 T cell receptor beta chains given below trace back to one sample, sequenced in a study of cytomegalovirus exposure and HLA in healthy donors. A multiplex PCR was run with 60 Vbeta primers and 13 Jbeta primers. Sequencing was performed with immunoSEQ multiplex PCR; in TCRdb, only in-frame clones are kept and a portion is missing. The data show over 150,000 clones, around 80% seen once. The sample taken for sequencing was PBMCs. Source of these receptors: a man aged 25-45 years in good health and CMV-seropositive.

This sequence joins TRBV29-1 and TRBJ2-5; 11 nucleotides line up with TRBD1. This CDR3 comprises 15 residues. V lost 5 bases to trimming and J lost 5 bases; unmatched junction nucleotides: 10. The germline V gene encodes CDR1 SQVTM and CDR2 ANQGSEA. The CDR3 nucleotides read TGCAGCGTTACCGAGGGGACAGGGGGAGGGGAGACCCAGTACTTC. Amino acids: CSVTEGTGGGETQYF.

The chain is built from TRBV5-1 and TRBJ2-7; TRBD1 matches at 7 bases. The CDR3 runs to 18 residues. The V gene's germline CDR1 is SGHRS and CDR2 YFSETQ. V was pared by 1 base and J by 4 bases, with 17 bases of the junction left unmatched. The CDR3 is CASSLWGQPISRKYEQYF. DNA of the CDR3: TGCGCCAGCAGCTTGTGGGGACAGCCAATTTCGAGGAAGTACGAGCAGTACTTC.

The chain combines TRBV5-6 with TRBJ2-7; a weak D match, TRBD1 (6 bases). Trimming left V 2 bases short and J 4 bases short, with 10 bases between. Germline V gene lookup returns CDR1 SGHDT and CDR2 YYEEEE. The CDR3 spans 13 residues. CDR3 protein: CASSLQGWYEQYF. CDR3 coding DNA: TGTGCCAGCAGCTTACAGGGATGGTACGAGCAGTACTTC.

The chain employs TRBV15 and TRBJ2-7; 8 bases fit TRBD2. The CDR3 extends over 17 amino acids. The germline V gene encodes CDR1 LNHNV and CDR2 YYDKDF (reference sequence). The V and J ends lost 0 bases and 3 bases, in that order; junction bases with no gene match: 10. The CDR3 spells CATSRDQGAGGHYEQYF. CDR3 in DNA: TGTGCCACCAGCAGAGATCAAGGGGCGGGAGGACACTACGAGCAGTACTTC. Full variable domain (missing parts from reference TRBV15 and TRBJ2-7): DAMVIQNPRYQVTQFGKPVTLSCSQTLNHNVMYWYQQKSSQAPKLLFHYYDKDFNNEADTPDNFQSRRPNTSFCFLDIRSPGLGDTAMYLCATSRDQGAGGHYEQYFGPGTRLTVT.

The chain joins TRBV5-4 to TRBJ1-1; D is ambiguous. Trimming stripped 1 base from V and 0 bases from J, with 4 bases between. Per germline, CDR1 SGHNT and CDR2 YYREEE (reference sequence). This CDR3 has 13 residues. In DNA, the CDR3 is TGTGCCAGCAGCTTGCCCATGAACACTGAAGCTTTCTTT. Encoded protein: CASSLPMNTEAFF.

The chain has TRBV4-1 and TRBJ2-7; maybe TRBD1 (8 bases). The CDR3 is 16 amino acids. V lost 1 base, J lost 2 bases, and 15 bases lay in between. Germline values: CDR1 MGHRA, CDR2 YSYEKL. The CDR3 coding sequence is TGCGCCAGCAGCCAAGCGAAAACAGGGGGGGCCTACGAGCAGTACTTC. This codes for CASSQAKTGGAYEQYF.

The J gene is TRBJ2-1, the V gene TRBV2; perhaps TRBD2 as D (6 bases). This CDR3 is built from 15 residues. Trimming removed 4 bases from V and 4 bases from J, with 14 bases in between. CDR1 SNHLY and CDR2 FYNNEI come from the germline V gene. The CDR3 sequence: CASSVEGVTYNEQFF. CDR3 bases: TGTGCCAGCAGTGTGGAGGGCGTTACATACAATGAGCAGTTCTTC.

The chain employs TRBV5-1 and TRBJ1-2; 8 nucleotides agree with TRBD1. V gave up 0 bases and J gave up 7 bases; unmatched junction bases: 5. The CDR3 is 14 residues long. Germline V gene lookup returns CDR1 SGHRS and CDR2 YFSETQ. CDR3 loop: CASSLVDRVLGYTF. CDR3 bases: TGCGCCAGCAGCTTGGTGGACAGGGTACTTGGCTACACCTTC.

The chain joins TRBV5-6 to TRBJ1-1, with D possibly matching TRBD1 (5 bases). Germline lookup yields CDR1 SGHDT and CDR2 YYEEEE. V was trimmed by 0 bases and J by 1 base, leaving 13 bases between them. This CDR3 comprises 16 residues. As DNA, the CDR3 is TGTGCCAGCAGCTTGGACTATGGACATGAGAACACTGAAGCTTTCTTT. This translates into CASSLDYGHENTEAFF.

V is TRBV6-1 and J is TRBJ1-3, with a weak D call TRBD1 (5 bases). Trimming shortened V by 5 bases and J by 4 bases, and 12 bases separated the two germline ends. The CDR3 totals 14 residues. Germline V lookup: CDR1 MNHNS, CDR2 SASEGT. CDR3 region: CASSPSGLGNTIYF. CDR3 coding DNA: TGTGCCAGCAGTCCTTCAGGGTTGGGAAACACCATATATTTT.

CDR3 protein: CASSAPGLTTGELFF. CDR3 DNA: TGTGCCAGCAGCGCCCCGGGACTAACTACAGGGGAGCTGTTTTTT. V usage is TRBV7-2 and J usage is TRBJ2-2, with 7 bases fitting TRBD2. CDR3 length equals 15 residues. The V segment lost 5 bases and the J segment 8 bases; nucleotides outside the gene matches: 11. Germline V CDR1 and CDR2: SGHTA, FQGNSA.

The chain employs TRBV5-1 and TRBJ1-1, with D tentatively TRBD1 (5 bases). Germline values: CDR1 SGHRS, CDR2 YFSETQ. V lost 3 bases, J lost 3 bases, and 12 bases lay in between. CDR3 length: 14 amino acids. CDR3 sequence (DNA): TGCGCCAGCAGCTCTCAGGGAGGGGACACTGAAGCTTTCTTT. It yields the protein CASSSQGGDTEAFF.

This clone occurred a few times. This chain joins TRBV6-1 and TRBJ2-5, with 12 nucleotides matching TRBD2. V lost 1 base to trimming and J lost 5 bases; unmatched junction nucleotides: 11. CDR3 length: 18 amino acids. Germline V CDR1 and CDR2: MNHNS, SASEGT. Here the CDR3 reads CASSEGTSGALTLETQYF. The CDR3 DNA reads TGTGCCAGCAGTGAAGGGACTAGCGGGGCGCTTACCTTGGAGACCCAGTACTTC.

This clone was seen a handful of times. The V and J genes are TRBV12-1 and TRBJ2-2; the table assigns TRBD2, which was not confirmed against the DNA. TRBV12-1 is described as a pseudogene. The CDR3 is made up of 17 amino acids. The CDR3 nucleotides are TGTGCCAGCAGCTTTATCCTAGCGGGAGGTAAAGACGGGGAGCTGTTTTTT. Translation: CASSFILAGGKDGELFF.

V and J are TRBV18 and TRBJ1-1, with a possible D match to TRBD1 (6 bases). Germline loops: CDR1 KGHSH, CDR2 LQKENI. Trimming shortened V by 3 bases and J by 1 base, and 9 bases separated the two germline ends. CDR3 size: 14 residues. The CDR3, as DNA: TGTGCCAGCTCACCCCTGACAGGGAACACTGAAGCTTTCTTT. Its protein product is CASSPLTGNTEAFF.

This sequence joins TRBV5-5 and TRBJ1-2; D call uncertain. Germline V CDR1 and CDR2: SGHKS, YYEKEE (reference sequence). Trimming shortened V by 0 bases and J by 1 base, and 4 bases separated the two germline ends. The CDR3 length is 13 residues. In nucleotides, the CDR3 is TGTGCCAGCAGCTTGGGGAGTAACTATGGCTACACCTTC. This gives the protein CASSLGSNYGYTF. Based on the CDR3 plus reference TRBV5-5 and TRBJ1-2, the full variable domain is DAGVTQSPTHLIKTRGQQVTLRCSPISGHKSVSWYQQVLGQGPQFIFQYYEKEERGRGNFPDRFSARQFPNYSSELNVNALLLGDSALYLCASSLGSNYGYTFGSGTRLTVV.

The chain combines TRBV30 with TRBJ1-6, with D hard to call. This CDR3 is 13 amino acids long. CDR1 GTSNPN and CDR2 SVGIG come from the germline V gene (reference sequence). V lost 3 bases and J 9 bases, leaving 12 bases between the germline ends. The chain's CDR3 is CAWRAAPRSPLHF. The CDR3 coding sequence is TGTGCCTGGAGGGCGGCGCCTCGTTCACCCCTCCACTTT.

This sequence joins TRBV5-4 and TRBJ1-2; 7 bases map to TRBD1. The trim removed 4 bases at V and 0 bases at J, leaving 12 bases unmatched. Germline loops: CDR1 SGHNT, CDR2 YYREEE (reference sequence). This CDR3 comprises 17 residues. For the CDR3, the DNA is TGTGCCAGCAGCCGAGGGTCGAACAGGGGAGCTAACTATGGCTACACCTTC. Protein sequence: CASSRGSNRGANYGYTF.

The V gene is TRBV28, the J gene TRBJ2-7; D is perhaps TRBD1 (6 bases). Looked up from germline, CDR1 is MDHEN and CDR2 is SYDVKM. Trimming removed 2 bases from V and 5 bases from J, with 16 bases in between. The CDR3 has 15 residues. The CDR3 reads CASSLRSRGLDEQYF. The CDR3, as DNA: TGTGCCAGCAGTTTAAGATCCAGGGGTTTGGACGAGCAGTACTTC. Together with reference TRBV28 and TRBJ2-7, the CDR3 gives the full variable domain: DVKVTQSSRYLVKRTGEKVFLECVQDMDHENMFWYRQDPGLGLRLIYFSYDVKMKEKGDIPEGYSVSREKKERFSLILESASTNQTSMYLCASSLRSRGLDEQYFGPGTRLTVT.

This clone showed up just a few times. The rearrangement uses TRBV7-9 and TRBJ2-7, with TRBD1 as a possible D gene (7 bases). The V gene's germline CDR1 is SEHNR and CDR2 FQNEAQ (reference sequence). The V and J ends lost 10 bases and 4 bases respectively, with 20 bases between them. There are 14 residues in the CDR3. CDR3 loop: CATSREGAGYEQYF. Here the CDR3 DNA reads TGTGCCACCTCAAGAGAGGGGGCGGGATACGAGCAGTACTTC.

This CDR3 is CASSKGQDGYEQYF. DNA of the CDR3: TGTGCCAGCAGCAAGGGACAGGACGGCTACGAGCAGTACTTC. The chain employs TRBV7-2 and TRBJ2-7, with 8 bases identical to TRBD1. The CDR3 length is 14 residues. The ends lost 5 bases at V and 3 bases at J; junction bases unmatched: 6. Per germline, CDR1 SGHTA and CDR2 FQGNSA.

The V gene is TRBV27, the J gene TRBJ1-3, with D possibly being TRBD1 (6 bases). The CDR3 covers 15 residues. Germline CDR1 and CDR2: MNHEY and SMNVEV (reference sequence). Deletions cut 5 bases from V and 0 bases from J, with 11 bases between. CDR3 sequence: CASSPRTDSGNTIYF. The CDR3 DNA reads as TGTGCCAGCAGTCCCCGGACAGACTCTGGAAACACCATATATTTT.

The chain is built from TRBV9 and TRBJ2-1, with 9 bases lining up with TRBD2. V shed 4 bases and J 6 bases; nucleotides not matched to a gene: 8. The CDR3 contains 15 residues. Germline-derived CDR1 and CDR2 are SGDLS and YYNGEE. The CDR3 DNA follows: TGTGCCAGCAGCCCCCGTTTGCGGGAGGGCAATGAGCAGTTCTTC. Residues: CASSPRLREGNEQFF.

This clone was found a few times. CDR3 sequence reads: CASSLQGGFYNEQFF. CDR3 bases: TGCGCCAGCAGCTTGCAGGGGGGTTTCTACAATGAGCAGTTCTTC. The rearrangement joins TRBV5-1 to TRBJ2-1; D is perhaps TRBD1 (7 bases). Germline lookup yields CDR1 SGHRS and CDR2 YFSETQ. CDR3 length: 15 residues. The V and J ends lost 1 base and 3 bases respectively, with 11 bases between them. Full variable domain (missing parts from reference TRBV5-1 and TRBJ2-1): KAGVTQTPRYLIKTRGQQVTLSCSPISGHRSVSWYQQTPGQGLQFLFEYFSETQRNKGNFPGRFSGRQFSNSRSEMNVSTLELGDSALYLCASSLQGGFYNEQFFGPGTRLTVL.

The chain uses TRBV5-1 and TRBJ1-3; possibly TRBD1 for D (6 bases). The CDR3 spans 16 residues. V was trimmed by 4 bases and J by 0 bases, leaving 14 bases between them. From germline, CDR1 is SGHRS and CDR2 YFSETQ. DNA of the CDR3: TGCGCCAGCAGCCTGGAGGGGGTGAGCTCTGGAAACACCATATATTTT. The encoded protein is CASSLEGVSSGNTIYF. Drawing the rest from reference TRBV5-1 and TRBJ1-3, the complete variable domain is KAGVTQTPRYLIKTRGQQVTLSCSPISGHRSVSWYQQTPGQGLQFLFEYFSETQRNKGNFPGRFSGRQFSNSRSEMNVSTLELGDSALYLCASSLEGVSSGNTIYFGEGSWLTVV.

CDR3 DNA: TGTGCCAGCAGCTTAGTCTCCGGGGGTATGTACAATGAGCAGTTCTTC. It yields the protein CASSLVSGGMYNEQFF. J is TRBJ2-1 and V is TRBV7-9; a possible D gene is TRBD2 (6 bases). The germline gives CDR1 SEHNR, CDR2 FQNEAQ (reference sequence). V was shortened by 1 base and J by 4 bases, with 14 bases between the two germline ends. This CDR3 has 16 amino acids.

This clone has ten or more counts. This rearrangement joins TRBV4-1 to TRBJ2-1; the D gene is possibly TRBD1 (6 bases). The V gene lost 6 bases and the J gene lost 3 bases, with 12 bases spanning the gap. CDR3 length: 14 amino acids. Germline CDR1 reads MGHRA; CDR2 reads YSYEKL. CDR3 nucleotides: TGCGCCAGCAGATCGACAGGCTACTACAATGAGCAGTTCTTC. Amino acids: CASRSTGYYNEQFF.

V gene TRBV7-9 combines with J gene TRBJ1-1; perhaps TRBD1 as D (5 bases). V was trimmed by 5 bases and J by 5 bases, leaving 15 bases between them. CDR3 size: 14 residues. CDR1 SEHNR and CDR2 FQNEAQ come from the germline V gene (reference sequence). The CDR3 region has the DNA TGTGCCAGCAGCCCTTCCCTATCAGGGACTGAAGCTTTCTTT. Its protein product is CASSPSLSGTEAFF.

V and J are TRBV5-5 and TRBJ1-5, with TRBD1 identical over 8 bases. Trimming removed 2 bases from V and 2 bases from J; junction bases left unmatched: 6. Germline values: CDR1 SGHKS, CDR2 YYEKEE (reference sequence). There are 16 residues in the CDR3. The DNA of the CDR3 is TGTGCCAGCAGCTTCTCGACAGGGGAAGGCAATCAGCCCCAGCATTTT. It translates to CASSFSTGEGNQPQHF.

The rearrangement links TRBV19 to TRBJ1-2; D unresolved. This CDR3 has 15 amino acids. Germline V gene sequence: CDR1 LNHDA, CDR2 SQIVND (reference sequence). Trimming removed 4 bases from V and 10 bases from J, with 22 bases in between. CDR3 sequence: CASSSPSFVLVDYTF. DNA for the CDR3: TGTGCCAGTAGTAGCCCCTCCTTTGTGTTAGTCGACTACACCTTC.

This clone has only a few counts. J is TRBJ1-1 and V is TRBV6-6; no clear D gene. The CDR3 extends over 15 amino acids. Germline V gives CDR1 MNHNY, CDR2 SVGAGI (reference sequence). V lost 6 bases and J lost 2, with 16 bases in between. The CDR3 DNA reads TGTGCCAGCAGCATCCTCCAGGCCAGCAACACTGAAGCTTTCTTT. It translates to CASSILQASNTEAFF.

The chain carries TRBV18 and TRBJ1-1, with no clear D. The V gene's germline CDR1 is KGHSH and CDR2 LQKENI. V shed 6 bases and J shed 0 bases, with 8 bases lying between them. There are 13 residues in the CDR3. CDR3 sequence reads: CASSGKMNTEAFF. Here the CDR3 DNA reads TGTGCCAGCTCGGGCAAGATGAACACTGAAGCTTTCTTT.